These 14 T cell receptor beta chains originate from one sample sequenced in a study of T cell responses to AZD1222 COVID-19 vaccine. Produced via immunoSEQ multiplex PCR; TCRdb's table is partial and in-frame only. The table includes some 90,000 clones, 70% to 90% detected once. This specimen consisted of peripheral blood, obtained on day 0 of AZD1222 vaccination. These receptor sequences come from an adult in good health.

The rearrangement links TRBV5-1 to TRBJ2-7, with TRBD1 identical over 8 bases. The CDR3 is made up of 13 amino acids. Germline V CDR1 and CDR2: SGHRS, YFSETQ. Trimming cost V 7 bases and J 6 bases; bases outside gene matches: 9. CDR3 coding DNA: TGCGCCAGCTCCGGACAGGGTCAGGGCGAGCAGTACTTC. Its translation is CASSGQGQGEQYF.

V usage is TRBV6-1 and J usage is TRBJ2-7; 10 bases agree with TRBD1. Germline CDR1 is MNHNS and CDR2 is SASEGT. The CDR3 is 14 residues long. Trimming cost V 5 bases and J 6 bases; bases outside gene matches: 7. The CDR3 here is CASSSRQGAGEQYF. CDR3 bases: TGTGCCAGCAGTTCTCGACAGGGGGCGGGCGAGCAGTACTTC.

V usage is TRBV5-1 and J usage is TRBJ2-7, with a weak D call TRBD1 (6 bases). This CDR3 comprises 15 residues. Per germline, CDR1 SGHRS and CDR2 YFSETQ. Trimming pared 3 bases from V and 2 bases from J, leaving 15 bases between. The CDR3 loop reads CASSSSTGITYEQYF. As DNA, the CDR3 is TGCGCCAGCAGCTCCAGTACAGGGATTACCTACGAGCAGTACTTC.

This chain joins TRBV4-3 and TRBJ1-1; 7 bases agree with TRBD1. The germline CDR1 and CDR2 sequences are LGHNA and YSLEER. J gave up 3 bases and V 0 bases, and 1 base lay outside the gene matches. CDR3 length: 14 amino acids. CDR3 sequence: CASSQETGDTEAFF. The CDR3 bases are TGCGCCAGCAGCCAAGAAACAGGGGACACTGAAGCTTTCTTT.

This chain joins TRBV7-8 and TRBJ2-5; D is unclear. CDR1 is SGHVS and CDR2 is FQNEAQ in the germline V gene. V dropped 2 bases and J dropped 5 bases, with 21 bases sitting between them. This CDR3 comprises 17 residues. The CDR3 DNA sequence: TGTGCCAGCAGCTTAAGGGCCCTTTCACGCGGTAGGGAGACCCAGTACTTC. It yields the protein CASSLRALSRGRETQYF.

The chain links TRBV5-1 to TRBJ2-5, with D perhaps matching TRBD1 or TRBD2 (7 bases each). Trimming stripped 5 bases from V and 4 bases from J, with 18 bases between. This CDR3 has 15 residues. Per the germline V gene, CDR1 is SGHRS and CDR2 is YFSETQ. Here the CDR3 DNA reads TGCGCCAGCAGTCCCGGGGGAGGGGGCGGAGAGACCCAGTACTTC. Amino acid sequence: CASSPGGGGGETQYF.

V usage is TRBV5-4 and J usage is TRBJ1-6, with 11 nucleotides matching TRBD1. J lost 10 bases, V lost 4 bases, and 10 bases had no gene match. The CDR3 is made up of 16 amino acids. The germline V gene has CDR1 SGHNT and CDR2 YYREEE (reference sequence). The chain's CDR3 is CASSTRTGGIGSPLHF. In DNA form, the CDR3 reads TGTGCCAGCAGCACGCGGACAGGGGGCATAGGGTCACCCCTCCACTTT.

J is TRBJ1-6 and V is TRBV9; 9 bases map to TRBD1. J lost 9 bases, V lost 1 base, and 5 bases had no gene match. Germline-derived CDR1 and CDR2 are SGDLS and YYNGEE. This CDR3 is built from 15 residues. The CDR3 region has the DNA TGTGCCAGCAGCGTATCGGGACAGGGAACTTCACCCCTCCACTTT. This sequence encodes CASSVSGQGTSPLHF.

V is TRBV7-9 and J is TRBJ1-4, with D uncertain. Germline CDR1 reads SEHNR; CDR2 reads FQNEAQ (reference sequence). CDR3 length: 13 residues. V was cut by 5 bases and J by 5 bases, with 9 bases left in between. Here the CDR3 DNA reads TGTGCCAGCAGCCGCGGTGGGAATGAAAAACTGTTTTTT. This codes for CASSRGGNEKLFF.

The genes are TRBV30 and TRBJ2-3; D unresolved. V was shortened by 0 bases and J by 6 bases, with 7 bases between the two germline ends. Germline V CDR1 and CDR2: GTSNPN, SVGIG (reference sequence). The CDR3 runs 12 residues. CDR3 protein: CAWSVQADTQYF. DNA for the CDR3: TGTGCCTGGAGTGTTCAAGCCGATACGCAGTATTTT.

This chain joins TRBV4-2 and TRBJ1-5; the D is unclear. Germline CDR1 reads LGHNA; CDR2 reads YNFKEQ. The V gene lost 0 bases and the J gene lost 6 bases, with 6 bases spanning the gap. The CDR3 is 13 residues long. CDR3 protein: CASSQEVSQPQHF. The CDR3 nucleotides are TGTGCCAGCAGCCAAGAGGTGAGTCAGCCCCAGCATTTT.

The chain has TRBV4-1 and TRBJ1-5, with D hard to call. V shed 0 bases and J shed 5 bases, with 5 bases lying between them. The CDR3 spans 13 residues. In germline, CDR1 is MGHRA, CDR2 YSYEKL. For the CDR3, the DNA is TGCGCCAGCAGCCAAGAACGGGATCAGCCCCAGCATTTT. Translating gives CASSQERDQPQHF.

V and J are TRBV28 and TRBJ2-3, with 7 bases lining up with TRBD1. The CDR3 loop spans 15 amino acids. Per germline, CDR1 MDHEN and CDR2 SYDVKM. V dropped 4 bases and J dropped 2; count of bases not matched to a gene: 6. For the CDR3, the DNA is TGTGCCAGCAGTTACTGGGGACAGAACACAGATACGCAGTATTTT. Amino acid sequence: CASSYWGQNTDTQYF.

The chain combines TRBV11-2 with TRBJ2-3; 11 nucleotides match TRBD2. The germline gives CDR1 SGHAT, CDR2 FQNNGV. Trimming removed 5 bases from V and 2 bases from J; junction bases left unmatched: 6. CDR3 length: 16 amino acids. CDR3 nucleotides: TGTGCCAGCAGCCGCATTAGCGGGGGGGCCACAGATACGCAGTATTTT. Its translation is CASSRISGGATDTQYF.